This T cell receptor beta chain was captured in a study of shared T cell receptors in the human thymus. Using immunoSEQ multiplex PCR, the repertoire was profiled, and TCRdb retains in-frame clones only, with some absent. In the table there are 550,000 to 800,000 clones, over 75% of which are singletons. Trimming stripped 0 bases from V and 7 bases from J, with 13 bases between. Germline loops: CDR1 LGHNA, CDR2 YNFKEQ. CDR3 length: 16 amino acids. The data also belong to a second study, concerning human thymus T cells. As that study records: Samples came from healthy Finnish infants during open corrective cardiac surgery. Thymic resections from corrective heart surgery supplied the tissue. Related research found strongly overlapping thymic repertoires in unrelated individuals.

This chain joins TRBV4-2 and TRBJ1-6; D unclear. This TCR derives from a girl in the first two years of life with a congenital heart defect. The sequenced sample consisted of thymocytes. The CDR3 nucleotides are TGTGCCAGCAGCCAAGATACTGTCTCGGGGAATTCACCCCTCCACTTT. It specifies CASSQDTVSGNSPLHF.